These 9 T cell receptor beta chains were sequenced from one sample in a study of blood T cell repertoires in COVID-19. Generated by immunoSEQ multiplex PCR, the TCRdb table keeps only in-frame clones and is missing some. The sample holds roughly 330,000 clones; around 90% are singletons and the top ten take 9.9%. Sample: peripheral blood. The receptor source for this set is a young man with COVID-19, enrolled during active disease.

The table lists this clone with a count of one. The rearrangement uses TRBV18 and TRBJ1-6; D is perhaps TRBD1 (5 bases). This CDR3 contains 17 residues. V was clipped by 3 bases and J by 4 bases, with 16 bases between them. Germline loops: CDR1 KGHSH, CDR2 LQKENI. This CDR3 is CASSPIVGGGYNSPLHF. The CDR3 DNA follows: TGTGCCAGCTCACCCATAGTGGGGGGTGGTTATAATTCACCCCTCCACTTT.

The chain recombines TRBV5-4 with TRBJ1-6; tentative D call: TRBD1 (5 bases). Germline V CDR1 and CDR2: SGHNT, YYREEE (reference sequence). The CDR3 extends over 12 amino acids. Trimming took 4 bases from V and 9 from J, leaving 8 bases between them. In DNA, the CDR3 is TGTGCCAGCAGCCAAGGGGTTTCACCCCTCCACTTT. Translation gives CASSQGVSPLHF.

This chain uses TRBV6-2 or TRBV6-3 with TRBJ1-1; D is possibly TRBD1 (5 bases). The CDR3 length is 16 residues. Trimming removed 3 bases at V and 10 bases at J, with 24 bases between. Per the germline V gene, CDR1 is MNHEY and CDR2 is SVGEGT. For the CDR3, the DNA is TGTGCCAGCAGTTATTCGCGGACATCTCCCCTCGGCGGAGCTTTCTTT. It encodes CASSYSRTSPLGGAFF.

V gene TRBV7-3 combines with J gene TRBJ2-5; no firm D call. This CDR3 comprises 13 residues. The germline gives CDR1 SGHTA, CDR2 FQGTGA. V was cut by 1 base and J by 4 bases, with 7 bases left in between. In nucleotides, the CDR3 is TGTGCCAGCAGCTTAAACCGGAGAGAGACCCAGTACTTC. This sequence encodes CASSLNRRETQYF.

V is TRBV5-8 and J is TRBJ1-2; 7 bases agree with TRBD1. CDR1 SGHTS and CDR2 YDEGEE come from the germline V gene. This CDR3 is 15 amino acids long. V lost 4 bases to trimming and J lost 3 bases; unmatched junction nucleotides: 9. The CDR3 DNA reads TGTGCCAGCAGCCAGAGAGACAGGGCGGACTATGGCTACACCTTC. Translating it yields CASSQRDRADYGYTF.

This rearrangement joins TRBV6-5 to TRBJ2-5; 7 bases are shared with TRBD1. The CDR3 covers 12 residues. With V trimmed by 7 bases and J by 5 bases, 4 bases remained unmatched. From germline, CDR1 is MNHEY and CDR2 SVGAGI. In DNA form, the CDR3 reads TGTGCCAGCAAGACAGGGTATGAGACCCAGTACTTC. Amino acids: CASKTGYETQYF.

The V call is TRBV4-3, the J call TRBJ2-6; TRBD2 aligns across 9 bases. The germline V gene has CDR1 LGHNA and CDR2 YSLEER. The CDR3 has 19 residues. V gave up 4 bases and J gave up 0 bases; unmatched junction bases: 10. The CDR3 DNA is TGCGCCAGCAGCCCAGCCCCTAGCGGGGTGGGCTCTGGGGCCAACGTCCTGACTTTC. The encoded protein is CASSPAPSGVGSGANVLTF.

V gene TRBV7-2 combines with J gene TRBJ2-3; no firm D call. In germline, CDR1 is SGHTA, CDR2 FQGNSA. The V end lost 7 bases, the J end lost 1 base, and 9 bases lay between the germline ends. This CDR3 is 13 amino acids long. The CDR3 sequence: CASTRVGTDTQYF. DNA of the CDR3: TGTGCCAGCACCCGGGTTGGCACAGATACGCAGTATTTT.

DNA of the CDR3: TGTGCCAGCAGCCAGACTTGGGATAATTCACCCCTCCACTTT. Translated, it gives CASSQTWDNSPLHF. The chain carries TRBV5-4 and TRBJ1-6; D is undetermined. The V and J ends lost 4 bases and 5 bases respectively, with 10 bases between them. The length of the CDR3 is 14 residues. Germline lookup yields CDR1 SGHNT and CDR2 YYREEE (reference sequence).